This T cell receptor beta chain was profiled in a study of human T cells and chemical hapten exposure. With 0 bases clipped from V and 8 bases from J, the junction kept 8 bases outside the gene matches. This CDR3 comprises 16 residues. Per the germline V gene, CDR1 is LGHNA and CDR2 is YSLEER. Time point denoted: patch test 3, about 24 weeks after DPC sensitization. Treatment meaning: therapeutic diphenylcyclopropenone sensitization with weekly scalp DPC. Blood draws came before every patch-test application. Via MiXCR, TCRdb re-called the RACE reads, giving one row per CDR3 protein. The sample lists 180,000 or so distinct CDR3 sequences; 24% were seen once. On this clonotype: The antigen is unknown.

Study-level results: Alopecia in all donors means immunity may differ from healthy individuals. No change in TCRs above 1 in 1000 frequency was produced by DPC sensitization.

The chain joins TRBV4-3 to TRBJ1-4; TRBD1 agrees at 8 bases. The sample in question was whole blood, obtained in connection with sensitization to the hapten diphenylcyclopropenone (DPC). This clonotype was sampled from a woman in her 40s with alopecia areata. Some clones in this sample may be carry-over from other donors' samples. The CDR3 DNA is TGCGCCAGCAGCCAAGACGGGACAGGAGTTCAGGAAAAACTGTTTTTT. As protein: CASSQDGTGVQEKLFF.